The source of this T cell receptor (beta chain) is a study of shared clonotypes between healthy human individuals. Whole-study findings and limits: Limitation of the genetic and exposure-history diversity represented came from the few donors. A handful of donors held 5% to 5.5% of naive CD4 clonotypes in common.

As regards this clone: Its antigen is not identified.

CD4+ cell separation produced CD45RA+ naive and CD45RA-negative memory subsets. Clones were read by immunoSEQ multiplex PCR, and TCRdb kept only the in-frame ones, dropping some. The data show almost 750,000 clones, with 72% seen just once and more than 1.5% held by the top ten. The material sequenced was memory CD4+ T cells sorted from blood. The subset was: CD45RA-negative fraction. This receptor was identified in a woman in her thirties in good health.

The CDR3 bases are TGTGCCAGCAGACGGTCGGGGGTGGCGTACAATGAGCAGTTCTTC. Its translation: CASRRSGVAYNEQFF. This chain connects TRBV14 to TRBJ2-1, with D possibly being TRBD2 (6 bases). CDR1 and CDR2 from the germline V gene are SGHDN and FVKESK. V lost 6 bases and J lost 4, with 16 bases in between. This CDR3 has 15 amino acids.